This T cell receptor (beta chain) was retrieved from a study of beta chain features in type 1 diabetes. This CDR3 region has 13 residues. The V and J ends lost 5 bases and 4 bases respectively, with 11 bases between them. Germline V lookup: CDR1 MNHEY, CDR2 SVGAGI. General study findings and limits: VDJ junctions in type 1 diabetes patients carried more deletions and fewer insertions. Researchers caution that PCR might favor shorter templates, equally among patients and controls. Among all four CD4+ subsets, Type 1 diabetes patients had TCRB CDR3s that were moderately but significantly shorter.

On this clone itself: Its antigen is undetermined.

Donors underwent one heparinised blood draw, about 120 mL on average. Expressed TCRB transcripts were sequenced, since all the RNA that had been isolated was reverse transcribed. Repertoires were generated with immunoSEQ multiplex PCR, while TCRdb's copy carries only in-frame clones and drops some. The sample includes hundreds of thousands of clones, roughly an eighth of them seen just once. The chain uses TRBV6-5 and TRBJ2-5, with D uncertain. This receptor was taken from a man aged 25 to 45 with type 1 diabetes. Sequencing used naive CD4+ T cells from blood. The CDR3, as DNA: TGTGCCAGCAGTCCCCCGGGTCGAGAGACCCAGTACTTC. Protein product: CASSPPGRETQYF.